Given below is one T cell receptor beta chain in context. Its antigen is unidentified. The source of the sample is a study of OX40 agonist ivuxolimab in advanced cancers. As for the study in general: Partial responses were achieved by three patients: one hepatocellular carcinoma, two cutaneous melanoma.

Data came from immunoSEQ multiplex PCR; TCRdb stores just in-frame clones and leaves some out. The sample consists of about 9,000 clones, around 75% of them appearing once. Patients had blood sampled at baseline and again on cycle 4 day 1 and cycle 7 day 1. V shed 2 bases and J shed 5 bases, with 16 bases lying between them. This CDR3 contains 15 residues. CDR1 and CDR2 from the germline V gene are MNHEY and SVGAGI. Notes on the study in general: Normalized expansion of T-cell clones was also low for some nonresponders. Expanded peripheral T cell antigen specificity was not determined.

The input for sequencing was CD4+ or CD8+ T cells sorted from blood, taken in a trial of the OX40 agonist ivuxolimab. This TCR derives from an adult with an advanced solid tumor such as melanoma, head and neck, liver or kidney cancer. The rearrangement uses TRBV6-5 and TRBJ2-7; D perhaps matches TRBD2 (5 bases). The CDR3 protein is CASSYIGVSGDEQYF. In DNA, the CDR3 is TGTGCCAGCAGTTACATCGGGGTATCTGGGGACGAGCAGTACTTC.